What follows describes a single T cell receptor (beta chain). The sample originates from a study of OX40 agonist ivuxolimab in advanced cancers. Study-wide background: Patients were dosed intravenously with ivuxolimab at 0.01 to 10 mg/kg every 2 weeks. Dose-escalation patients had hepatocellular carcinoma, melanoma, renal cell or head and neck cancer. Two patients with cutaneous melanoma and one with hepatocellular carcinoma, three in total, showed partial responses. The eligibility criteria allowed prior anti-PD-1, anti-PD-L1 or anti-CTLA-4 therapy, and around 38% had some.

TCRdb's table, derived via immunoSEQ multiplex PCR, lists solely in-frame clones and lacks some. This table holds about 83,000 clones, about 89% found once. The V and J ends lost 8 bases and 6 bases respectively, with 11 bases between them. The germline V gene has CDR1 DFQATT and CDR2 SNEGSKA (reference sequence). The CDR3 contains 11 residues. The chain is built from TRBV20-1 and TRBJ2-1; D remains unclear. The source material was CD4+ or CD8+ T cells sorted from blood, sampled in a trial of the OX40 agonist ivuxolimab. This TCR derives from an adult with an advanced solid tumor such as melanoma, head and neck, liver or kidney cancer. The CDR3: CSPYYGNEQFF. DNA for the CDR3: TGCAGTCCTTACTACGGCAATGAGCAGTTCTTC.